What follows are 32 T cell receptor beta chains derived from one specimen sequenced in a study of beta chain features in type 1 diabetes. The whole isolated RNA underwent reverse transcription, so sequencing captured expressed TCRB transcripts. Clones were read by immunoSEQ multiplex PCR, and TCRdb kept only the in-frame ones, dropping some. The table records under 250,000 clones, roughly 10% of them present only once. The sample consisted of central memory CD4+ T cells from blood. These receptors came from a young man in good health.

The chain combines TRBV18 with TRBJ1-1; no definite D call. With 4 bases removed from V and 10 bases from J, the gap between germline ends came to 13 bases. Germline V gene data show CDR1 as KGHSH and CDR2 as LQKENI. This CDR3 is 12 amino acids long. The CDR3 spells CASSLADFPAFF. The CDR3 DNA reads TGTGCCAGCTCACTCGCGGATTTTCCAGCTTTCTTT.

The chain employs TRBV10-3 and TRBJ2-5, with 9 nucleotides matching TRBD2. The closer fit of TRBJ2-7 to the DNA end suggests the J call may be wrong. This CDR3 has 14 residues. From germline, CDR1 is ENHRY and CDR2 SYGVKD. The CDR3: CAISVGTSRYEQYF. DNA for the CDR3: TGTGCCATCAGTGTCGGGACTAGCAGATACGAGCAGTACTTC.

This clone was seen a few times. The gene calls are TRBV10-3 and TRBJ2-3; no clear D. CDR1 is ENHRY and CDR2 is SYGVKD in the germline V gene. CDR3 length: 11 residues. Trimming pared 7 bases from V and 5 bases from J, leaving 7 bases between. The CDR3 nucleotides are TGTGCCATCACCCCCGGAGATACGCAGTATTTT. It yields the protein CAITPGDTQYF.

This clone was observed many times. The rearrangement links TRBV9 to TRBJ2-5; D perhaps matches TRBD1 (7 bases). The germline V gene has CDR1 SGDLS and CDR2 YYNGEE. V lost 4 bases and J lost 4, with 20 bases in between. The CDR3 totals 16 residues. The DNA for the CDR3 is TGTGCCAGCAGCTCACGACAGGGACTCCCAGGAGAGACCCAGTACTTC. Translated: CASSSRQGLPGETQYF.

The rearrangement uses TRBV5-6 and TRBJ2-1; tentative D call: TRBD1 (6 bases). The CDR3 consists of 12 residues. The germline V gene has CDR1 SGHDT and CDR2 YYEEEE. V lost 0 bases and J 14 bases, leaving 12 bases between the germline ends. DNA of the CDR3: TGTGCCAGCAGCTTGGGTCGGGACAAGGAGTTCTTC. The encoded protein is CASSLGRDKEFF.

The V gene is TRBV9, the J gene TRBJ2-2, with unresolved D. Trimming removed 4 bases at V and 4 bases at J, with 11 bases between. The CDR3 consists of 14 residues. Germline V gene lookup returns CDR1 SGDLS and CDR2 YYNGEE. CDR3 in amino acids: CASSPSVSTGELFF. CDR3 coding DNA: TGTGCCAGCAGCCCCTCGGTGAGCACCGGGGAGCTGTTTTTT.

This chain joins TRBV2 and TRBJ2-2, with D hard to call. CDR1 is SNHLY, CDR2 FYNNEI, per germline. V was trimmed by 7 bases and J by 5 bases, leaving 5 bases between them. The CDR3 loop spans 11 amino acids. This chain's CDR3 is CASTLTGELFF. The CDR3 DNA follows: TGTGCCAGCACCTTAACCGGGGAGCTGTTTTTT.

This clone has ten or more counts. V is TRBV4-3 and J is TRBJ2-4, with a weak D call TRBD1 (6 bases). Germline V CDR1 and CDR2: LGHNA, YSLEER. The CDR3 length is 16 residues. V lost 1 base and J 1 base, leaving 11 bases between the germline ends. The CDR3 is CASSQGQAGAKNIQYF. The CDR3 DNA reads as TGCGCCAGCAGCCAAGGACAGGCTGGGGCCAAAAACATTCAGTACTTC.

This clone was recorded at least ten times. The CDR3, as DNA: TGCGCCAGCAGCCAAGATTATTTTGCTCCATCCTACGAGCAGTACTTC. It encodes CASSQDYFAPSYEQYF. V is TRBV4-3 and J is TRBJ2-7; D is unclear. The CDR3 consists of 16 residues. The V end was cut by 0 bases, the J end by 1 base, with 13 bases between. Germline V gene lookup returns CDR1 LGHNA and CDR2 YSLEER.

At least ten counts were recorded for this clone. Here the CDR3 reads CASSSGPVPGDYGYTF. The CDR3 bases are TGTGCCAGCAGTTCGGGCCCGGTACCGGGGGACTATGGCTACACCTTC. V gene TRBV28 combines with J gene TRBJ1-2, with D tentatively TRBD1 (5 bases). This CDR3 is built from 16 residues. V was pared by 4 bases and J by 3 bases, with 18 bases between. CDR1 MDHEN and CDR2 SYDVKM come from the germline V gene.

This clone was counted a few times. The rearrangement uses TRBV5-4 and TRBJ2-5; 10 bases fit TRBD2. The junction had 8 bases not matched to a gene; V was cut back by 4 bases and J by 5 bases. The length of the CDR3 is 15 residues. Per the germline V gene, CDR1 is SGHNT and CDR2 is YYREEE (reference sequence). The CDR3 DNA reads as TGTGCCAGCAGCCCACGGGAAGCGGGAGGGGAGACCCAGTACTTC. Translated: CASSPREAGGETQYF. Full variable domain (outside the CDR3, taken from reference TRBV5-4 and TRBJ2-5): ETGVTQSPTHLIKTRGQQVTLRCSSQSGHNTVSWYQQALGQGPQFIFQYYREEENGRGNFPPRFSGLQFPNYSSELNVNALELDDSALYLCASSPREAGGETQYFGPGTRLLVL.

This chain connects TRBV30 to TRBJ2-6; D possibly matches TRBD1 or TRBD2 (6 bases each). CDR1 is GTSNPN, CDR2 SVGIG, per germline (reference sequence). V shed 2 bases and J shed 2 bases, with 7 bases lying between them. This CDR3 spans 14 amino acids. CDR3 residues: CAWSRGAGANVLTF. The CDR3 DNA reads as TGTGCCTGGAGTAGGGGGGCTGGGGCCAACGTCCTGACTTTC.

Concerning this clone: Other DNA sequences in the sample encode the same CDR3. The chain recombines TRBV7-2 with TRBJ1-5; possible D gene TRBD1, 5 bases. Looked up from germline, CDR1 is SGHTA and CDR2 is FQGNSA. The V end was cut by 1 base, the J end by 6 bases, with 7 bases between. This CDR3 region has 13 residues. The CDR3 DNA reads TGTGCCAGCAGCTTAGTGCAGGGTCAGCCCCAGCATTTT. It codes for CASSLVQGQPQHF.

The chain links TRBV7-3 to TRBJ2-2; D possibly uses TRBD1 or TRBD2 (5 bases each). Trimming left V 0 bases short and J 2 bases short, with 7 bases between. This CDR3 contains 15 residues. Per the germline V gene, CDR1 is SGHTA and CDR2 is FQGTGA. This CDR3 is CASSLTRGNTGELFF. The CDR3 coding sequence is TGTGCCAGCAGCTTAACCCGGGGCAACACCGGGGAGCTGTTTTTT.

J is TRBJ1-2 and V is TRBV14, with 7 bases lining up with TRBD1. The germline gives CDR1 SGHDN, CDR2 FVKESK. J lost 8 bases, V lost 3 bases, and 9 bases had no gene match. The CDR3 runs to 14 residues. DNA of the CDR3: TGTGCCAGCAGCCAGGATTACAGGGGCGGCGGCTACACCTTC. This translates into CASSQDYRGGGYTF.

This chain joins TRBV5-1 and TRBJ2-4; D unresolved. The V gene lost 0 bases and the J gene lost 9 bases, with 13 bases spanning the gap. Germline V gene lookup returns CDR1 SGHRS and CDR2 YFSETQ. There are 14 residues in the CDR3. The CDR3 nucleotides are TGCGCCAGCAGCTTGGATCCGCCCCCAGCCATTCAGTACTTC. Translating gives CASSLDPPPAIQYF.

V gene TRBV29-1 combines with J gene TRBJ2-2; no clear D gene. This CDR3 is 10 amino acids long. Germline loops: CDR1 SQVTM, CDR2 ANQGSEA. Trimming left V 7 bases short and J 3 bases short, with 3 bases between. For the CDR3, the DNA is TGCAGCGCCTACACCGGGGAGCTGTTTTTT. It specifies CSAYTGELFF.

The CDR3 is CASSLEGLVPEAFF. The CDR3, as DNA: TGTGCCAGCAGCTTAGAAGGGTTGGTCCCTGAAGCTTTCTTT. The rearrangement joins TRBV7-2 to TRBJ1-1; the D is unclear. V lost 1 base and J lost 6, with 12 bases in between. This CDR3 comprises 14 residues. Germline V gene data show CDR1 as SGHTA and CDR2 as FQGNSA.

The chain is built from TRBV5-1 and TRBJ2-3; no definite D call. V was trimmed by 0 bases and J by 1 base, leaving 9 bases between them. Germline V gene lookup returns CDR1 SGHRS and CDR2 YFSETQ. The CDR3 has 15 amino acids. The CDR3, as DNA: TGCGCCAGCAGCTTGGGATTCGTTGGCACAGATACGCAGTATTTT. This sequence encodes CASSLGFVGTDTQYF. The full variable domain, with the rest looked up from reference TRBV5-1 and TRBJ2-3, is KAGVTQTPRYLIKTRGQQVTLSCSPISGHRSVSWYQQTPGQGLQFLFEYFSETQRNKGNFPGRFSGRQFSNSRSEMNVSTLELGDSALYLCASSLGFVGTDTQYFGPGTRLTVL.

This chain connects TRBV19 to TRBJ2-4, with a weak D call TRBD2 (6 bases). V was clipped by 2 bases and J by 6 bases, with 8 bases between them. The CDR3 sequence is 13 residues long. Per the germline V gene, CDR1 is LNHDA and CDR2 is SQIVND (reference sequence). CDR3 in DNA: TGTGCCAGTAGTATATCCGGGGGAAACATTCAGTACTTC. Translated, it gives CASSISGGNIQYF. Complete variable domain (other parts from reference TRBV19 and TRBJ2-4): DGGITQSPKYLFRKEGQNVTLSCEQNLNHDAMYWYRQDPGQGLRLIYYSQIVNDFQKGDIAEGYSVSREKKESFPLTVTSAQKNPTAFYLCASSISGGNIQYFGAGTRLSVL.

This clone was picked up a small number of times. V and J are TRBV11-2 and TRBJ2-7; D is possibly TRBD2 (6 bases). Trimming stripped 0 bases from V and 3 bases from J, with 9 bases between. The CDR3 totals 14 residues. CDR1 SGHAT and CDR2 FQNNGV come from the germline V gene. This CDR3 reads CASSLDSEGYEQYF. The CDR3 nucleotides read TGTGCCAGCAGCTTAGATTCGGAGGGCTACGAGCAGTACTTC.

This clone was seen more than once but under ten times. The V gene is TRBV9, the J gene TRBJ1-5; D ambiguous. The germline V and J ends were trimmed by 0 bases and 9 bases, with 16 bases remaining between them. The CDR3 extends over 15 amino acids. Germline assignment: CDR1 SGDLS and CDR2 YYNGEE. For the CDR3, the DNA is TGTGCCAGCAGCGTAGGTGCCGCGGCGAATTCGCCCCAGCATTTT. It yields the protein CASSVGAAANSPQHF.

This clone has at least ten counts. The J gene is TRBJ2-2, the V gene TRBV6-1; the D call may be TRBD1 or TRBD2 (5 bases each). Between the trimmed V and J ends, which lost 6 bases and 4 bases, there was a span of 15 bases. From germline, CDR1 is MNHNS and CDR2 SASEGT. CDR3 length: 15 residues. The CDR3: CASSRDVNPTGELFF. CDR3 nucleotides: TGTGCCAGCAGCCGGGACGTAAACCCCACCGGGGAGCTGTTTTTT.

There are a few counts of this clone. The J gene is TRBJ2-3, the V gene TRBV6-1; TRBD1 matches 7 bases. Germline V lookup: CDR1 MNHNS, CDR2 SASEGT. Trimming at V came to 6 bases and at J to 7 bases, leaving 13 bases not matched to a gene. The CDR3 spans 15 residues. The CDR3 coding sequence is TGTGCCAGCAGCCCAAAGACAGGGTCTGGGCATACGCAGTATTTT. This gives the protein CASSPKTGSGHTQYF.

This clone was picked up a small number of times. The chain has TRBV6-5 and TRBJ2-7, with D unresolved. Looked up from germline, CDR1 is MNHEY and CDR2 is SVGAGI. Deletions cut 7 bases from V and 6 bases from J, with 16 bases between. The CDR3 totals 13 residues. The CDR3 region is CASISPRVGEQYF. CDR3 nucleotide sequence: TGTGCCAGCATTTCCCCTCGGGTGGGCGAGCAGTACTTC.

This clone has just a few counts. V usage is TRBV18 and J usage is TRBJ2-1; 7 bases are a match to TRBD2. Trimming took 6 bases from V and 0 from J; bases not matched to a gene: 8. The CDR3 covers 16 residues. Germline CDR1 is KGHSH and CDR2 is LQKENI. The CDR3, as DNA: TGTGCCAGCTCCCCTTGGGGGGGTATCTCCTACAATGAGCAGTTCTTC. Translating it yields CASSPWGGISYNEQFF.

This clone was recorded at least ten times. The chain links TRBV29-1 to TRBJ2-3; 8 bases fit TRBD2. Germline CDR1 and CDR2: SQVTM and ANQGSEA. V was clipped by 4 bases and J by 2 bases; unmatched bases: 14. This CDR3 is 17 amino acids long. CDR3 sequence reads: CSVGGTYEAGDTDTQYF. CDR3 coding DNA: TGCAGCGTTGGGGGAACCTATGAAGCGGGAGACACAGATACGCAGTATTTT.

The V gene is TRBV7-8, the J gene TRBJ1-5; 9 bases match TRBD1. J lost 7 bases, V lost 1 base, and 5 bases had no gene match. This CDR3 has 15 amino acids. Germline CDR1 SGHVS, CDR2 FQNEAQ. CDR3 protein: CASSLVGQGNQPQHF. CDR3 coding DNA: TGTGCCAGCAGCTTAGTTGGACAGGGGAACCAGCCCCAGCATTTT.

This clone was found a few times. The chain employs TRBV4-1 and TRBJ2-1; D is possibly TRBD2 (6 bases). Trimming removed 4 bases from V and 2 bases from J, with 12 bases in between. The CDR3 is 15 residues long. Looked up from germline, CDR1 is MGHRA and CDR2 is YSYEKL. Here the CDR3 reads CASSRRRETYNEQFF. CDR3 bases: TGCGCCAGCAGCCGAAGGCGGGAAACCTACAATGAGCAGTTCTTC.

The chain joins TRBV11-2 to TRBJ2-7; D is ambiguous. The V and J ends lost 2 bases and 3 bases respectively, with 17 bases between them. The CDR3 is 16 amino acids. Germline CDR1 SGHAT, CDR2 FQNNGV. DNA of the CDR3: TGTGCCAGCAGCTTACTTCCAGACGGAATCTTCTACGAGCAGTACTTC. As protein: CASSLLPDGIFYEQYF.

In its sample, this clone was seen a few times. This sequence joins TRBV6-6 and TRBJ2-3, with unresolved D. The germline V and J ends were trimmed by 5 bases and 2 bases, with 5 bases remaining between them. Germline CDR1 MNHNY, CDR2 SVGAGI (reference sequence). The CDR3 is made up of 12 amino acids. CDR3 sequence reads: CASSLSTDTQYF. The DNA for the CDR3 is TGTGCCAGCAGTCTATCCACAGATACGCAGTATTTT.

This clone was counted a few times. The chain carries TRBV11-3 and TRBJ2-3; D might be TRBD1 (5 bases). Trimming left V 3 bases short and J 5 bases short, with 12 bases between. Looked up from germline, CDR1 is SGHNT and CDR2 is YENEEA. This CDR3 region has 14 residues. The chain's CDR3 is CASSFPGPGDTQYF. CDR3 nucleotide sequence: TGTGCCAGCAGCTTTCCAGGGCCGGGAGATACGCAGTATTTT.